Described below is a single T cell receptor (beta chain) sequence and its context. Its specificity is unknown. Only in-frame clones appear in the TCRdb table, and some are missing; sequencing was by immunoSEQ multiplex PCR. The data show 150,000 or so clones, about nine tenths seen once. This sample is part of a study of graft-versus-host responses after intestinal transplantation. Study details: After anti-thymocyte globulin induction, recipients took tacrolimus and steroids for about 3 years. Study-wide findings and caveats: Early post-transplant falls in HvG clones accompanied the peak levels of circulating GvH clones. Present in recipient marrow, GvH clones included some that appeared first in ileum or blood.

Sequencing was performed on unstimulated CD4+ T cells sorted from spleen or lymph node cells, taken before intestinal transplant. This receptor was identified in a human donor who received an intestinal transplant.

CDR3 region: CASSSRTGVGHLYGYTF. The CDR3 nucleotides are TGTGCCAGCAGTTCCCGAACAGGGGTGGGCCACCTATATGGCTACACCTTC. The rearrangement joins TRBV28 to TRBJ1-2; 7 bases match TRBD1. The germline V gene encodes CDR1 MDHEN and CDR2 SYDVKM. This CDR3 spans 17 amino acids. The ends lost 4 bases at V and 5 bases at J; junction bases unmatched: 16.